This T cell receptor beta chain originates from a study of cytomegalovirus exposure and HLA in healthy donors. Study overall: The study placed 70% to 85% of its roughly 400 genotyped donors in the Caucasian-associated ancestry cluster.

PCR involved 60 Vbeta and 13 Jbeta primers. The data were produced by immunoSEQ multiplex PCR, yet TCRdb's version contains in-frame clones alone and is incomplete. The profile shows some 270,000 clones, over 90% of them singletons. The germline gives CDR1 SEHNR, CDR2 FQNEAQ (reference sequence). The CDR3 is made up of 17 amino acids. Trimming pared 3 bases from V and 0 bases from J, leaving 12 bases between. This receptor was obtained from a girl aged 2-10 years in good health and CMV-seronegative. The material sequenced was PBMCs. This sequence joins TRBV7-9 and TRBJ1-6; D is uncertain. The chain's CDR3 is CASSLAAPRSYNSPLHF. The CDR3 DNA follows: TGTGCCAGCAGCTTGGCGGCTCCTCGCTCCTATAATTCACCCCTCCACTTT.